The 7 T cell receptor beta chains below were found in one sample sequenced in a study of sequential checkpoint blockade in melanoma. Treatment in this sample: randomized to nivolumab then ipilimumab (arm A) or the reverse (arm B). Assay used: immunoSEQ multiplex PCR; TCRdb lists only in-frame clones, some missing. Here the sample spans about 4,800 clones, approximately 72% being singletons. Here the sequenced sample was CD8+ T cells sorted from blood (inferred from file names), taken from a patient given nivolumab and ipilimumab in sequence. The receptors here all came from a human donor with melanoma.

This clone was seen a single time. The chain combines TRBV7-9 with TRBJ2-7; D uncertain. The germline gives CDR1 SEHNR, CDR2 FQNEAQ (reference sequence). With 4 bases removed from V and 5 bases from J, the gap between germline ends came to 12 bases. The CDR3 length is 13 residues. The chain's CDR3 is CASSYGVGDEQYF. The CDR3 DNA follows: TGTGCCAGCAGCTACGGCGTAGGAGACGAGCAGTACTTC.

The count of this clone is one. The chain is built from TRBV6-1 and TRBJ2-7; 10 nucleotides align to TRBD2. The CDR3 is made up of 15 amino acids. Losses at the gene ends were 5 bases for V and 0 bases for J; bases not matched to a gene: 4. The germline V gene encodes CDR1 MNHNS and CDR2 SASEGT. The CDR3: CASSNLAGASYEQYF. The CDR3 DNA follows: TGTGCCAGCAGTAACCTAGCGGGGGCCTCCTACGAGCAGTACTTC.

Of note for this clone: The junction does not match germline at one end; this may be a read error. Different DNA sequences within this sample yield the same CDR3. DNA for the CDR3: TGTGCCAGCAGCTTAGTATTCGGGTATAATTCCCCCCTCCACTTT. Translated, it gives CASSLVFGYNSPLHF. The chain recombines TRBV7-9 with TRBJ1-6; D remains ambiguous. Germline CDR1 reads SEHNR; CDR2 reads FQNEAQ (reference sequence). The length of the CDR3 is 15 residues.

The chain recombines TRBV14 with TRBJ1-5, with D unclear. The CDR3 is made up of 15 amino acids. The V and J ends lost 0 bases and 1 base respectively, with 7 bases between them. Germline V gives CDR1 SGHDN, CDR2 FVKESK. Here the CDR3 DNA reads TGTGCCAGCAGCCAAGACGGGGAAAGCAATCAGCCCCAGCATTTT. Protein sequence: CASSQDGESNQPQHF.

The chain couples TRBV6-1 to TRBJ2-3; 7 bases are shared with TRBD2. The germline CDR1 and CDR2 sequences are MNHNS and SASEGT. Unmatched junction bases numbered 6, after V lost 3 bases and J lost 0 bases. The CDR3 covers 16 residues. The DNA for the CDR3 is TGTGCCAGCAGTGATCTCTCGGGGGGTAGCACAGATACGCAGTATTTT. Amino acid sequence: CASSDLSGGSTDTQYF.

CDR3 sequence reads: CASSPTGLNTEAFF. The CDR3 coding sequence is TGTGCCAGCAGCCCGACAGGGTTGAACACTGAAGCTTTCTTT. The J gene is TRBJ1-1, the V gene TRBV13; 7 positions match TRBD1. Trimming at V came to 5 bases and at J to 0 bases, leaving 3 bases not matched to a gene. Germline CDR1 PRHDT, CDR2 FYEKMQ (reference sequence). The CDR3 consists of 14 residues.

The chain carries TRBV5-4 and TRBJ2-1; 8 positions match TRBD1. Trimming removed 4 bases from V and 15 bases from J; junction bases left unmatched: 12. The CDR3 runs 13 residues. The germline gives CDR1 SGHNT, CDR2 YYREEE (reference sequence). The CDR3 region has the DNA TGTGCCAGCAGCCTAGGGGTAGGACAGGGTGTGTTCTTC. This gives the protein CASSLGVGQGVFF.